The 7 T cell receptor beta chains below come from one sample, sequenced in a study of blood T cell repertoires in COVID-19. The method was immunoSEQ multiplex PCR; TCRdb's version includes in-frame clones alone and lacks a portion of them. The table records over 100,000 clones, around four fifths of them present only once. The specimen sequenced was peripheral blood. Every receptor here comes from a man aged 60-69 years with active or convalescent COVID-19.

This chain's CDR3 is CASGPIHEKLFF. The DNA of the CDR3 is TGTGCCAGCGGCCCGATTCATGAAAAACTGTTTTTT. The chain has TRBV12-3 or TRBV12-4 and TRBJ1-4; D gene uncertain. Trimming stripped 8 bases from V and 6 bases from J, with 10 bases between. The CDR3 covers 12 residues.

The rearrangement uses TRBV28 and TRBJ1-6, with 7 bases aligning to TRBD1. The V and J ends lost 5 bases and 6 bases, in that order; junction bases with no gene match: 19. The CDR3 totals 19 residues. Per the germline V gene, CDR1 is MDHEN and CDR2 is SYDVKM. The CDR3 spells CASSPDPRHLGGSNSPLHF. CDR3 in DNA: TGTGCCAGCAGTCCGGACCCTAGGCACCTAGGGGGCTCTAATTCACCCCTCCACTTT.

In its sample, this clone was seen a few times. The chain combines TRBV24-1 with TRBJ2-7; D call uncertain. CDR1 is KGHDR and CDR2 is SFDVKD in the germline V gene. Deletions cut 9 bases from V and 2 bases from J, with 16 bases between. This CDR3 spans 14 amino acids. CDR3 protein: CATFLEAPAYEQYF. DNA for the CDR3: TGTGCCACCTTCCTCGAGGCGCCGGCCTACGAGCAGTACTTC.

As to this clone: The same CDR3 can be traced to other DNA sequences in this sample. The chain uses TRBV25-1 and TRBJ1-3; D gene ambiguous. Trimming left V 2 bases short and J 1 base short, with 6 bases between. The germline V gene encodes CDR1 MGHDK and CDR2 SYGVNS. The CDR3 is made up of 14 amino acids. CDR3 sequence: CASSEAGSGNTIYF. The CDR3 DNA is TGTGCCAGCAGTGAAGCGGGGTCTGGAAACACCATATATTTT.

V is TRBV11-3 and J is TRBJ1-6; the D is unclear. The V end lost 5 bases, the J end lost 5 bases, and 10 bases lay between the germline ends. In germline, CDR1 is SGHNT, CDR2 YENEEA. This CDR3 is built from 14 residues. The CDR3 DNA follows: TGTGCCAGCAGCCAAGACACAGATAATTCACCCCTCCACTTT. Translated: CASSQDTDNSPLHF.

V usage is TRBV19 and J usage is TRBJ2-6; the match to TRBD2 covers 7 bases. This CDR3 is built from 16 residues. Trimming removed 6 bases from V and 0 bases from J; junction bases left unmatched: 5. From germline, CDR1 is LNHDA and CDR2 SQIVND (reference sequence). CDR3 sequence reads: CASRLTGGSGANVLTF. The CDR3 coding sequence is TGTGCCAGTAGATTAACGGGGGGCTCTGGGGCCAACGTCCTGACTTTC.

This sequence joins TRBV18 and TRBJ2-2; D may be TRBD2 (6 bases). The CDR3 length is 15 residues. Per germline, CDR1 KGHSH and CDR2 LQKENI. V shed 2 bases and J shed 7 bases, with 14 bases lying between them. CDR3 region: CASSPRDLNGGELFF. The CDR3 nucleotides read TGTGCCAGCTCACCAAGGGACTTAAACGGCGGGGAGCTGTTTTTT.